This TCR beta chain was sequenced in a study of blood T cell repertoires in COVID-19. Across the whole study: Acute and convalescent COVID-19 specimens originated in the United States, Italy and Spain. Sources were T cells, B-cell-depleted T cells, or PBMCs; the material itself was cDNA or gDNA.

Original analysis: Scientists estimated how many nucleated cells there were by amplifying reference gene primers. Profiled with immunoSEQ multiplex PCR; TCRdb holds only in-frame clones, not every one. V, J and clone size were drawn from that table, and D and trimming were deduced from the DNA. The table has around 250,000 clones, about 80% seen once. Germline CDR1 reads MNHEY; CDR2 reads SVGAGI. Between the trimmed V and J ends, which lost 2 bases and 11 bases, there was a span of 13 bases. The CDR3 is 14 amino acids. This chain connects TRBV6-5 to TRBJ1-6; D perhaps matches TRBD1 (5 bases). Sequences were obtained from peripheral blood. This TCR was sampled from a man in his forties or fifties with active or convalescent COVID-19. CDR3 region: CASSYGPAGAPLHF. The CDR3 bases are TGTGCCAGCAGTTACGGACCGGCGGGGGCACCCCTCCACTTT.